The 17 T cell receptor beta chains presented below share a single source sample, sequenced in a study of blood T cell repertoires in COVID-19. Method: immunoSEQ multiplex PCR; TCRdb's copy keeps in-frame clones and lacks some. The sample carries under 300,000 clones, 81% recorded once. The source material was peripheral blood. The receptors were gathered from a woman aged 55-70 years with active or convalescent COVID-19.

Written as DNA, the CDR3 is TGTGCCAGTAGTCCGTCCCGCGCCATCCCAAACTATGGCTACACCTTC. It codes for CASSPSRAIPNYGYTF. The gene calls are TRBV19 and TRBJ1-2; no clear D gene. The CDR3 extends over 16 amino acids. The germline V gene has CDR1 LNHDA and CDR2 SQIVND (reference sequence). V dropped 5 bases and J dropped 2 bases, with 18 bases sitting between them.

The V and J genes are TRBV5-1 and TRBJ1-4; 10 bases fit TRBD1. Germline values: CDR1 SGHRS, CDR2 YFSETQ. Germline trimming cut 4 bases from V and 4 bases from J; bases unmatched to any gene: 4. CDR3 length: 15 residues. The CDR3: CASSVGTGVNEKLFF. For the CDR3, the DNA is TGCGCCAGCAGCGTCGGGACAGGGGTTAATGAAAAACTGTTTTTT.

This clone was observed once. The chain is built from TRBV13 and TRBJ2-7; 10 nucleotides agree with TRBD2. The CDR3 length is 17 residues. The V and J ends lost 5 bases and 2 bases, in that order; junction bases with no gene match: 12. Germline V gene sequence: CDR1 PRHDT, CDR2 FYEKMQ (reference sequence). The CDR3 protein is CASSRRTSGVITYEQYF. The CDR3 DNA reads TGTGCCAGCAGCCGACGCACTAGCGGGGTGATTACCTACGAGCAGTACTTC.

The genes are TRBV21-1 and TRBJ1-5. TRBV21-1 is classified as a pseudogene. CDR3 length equals 21 residues. The CDR3 spells CASSIPPSSKEVGRVNQPQHF. Here the CDR3 DNA reads TGTGCCAGCAGCATCCCTCCTTCTTCAAAAGAGGTCGGGCGGGTAAATCAGCCCCAGCATTTT.

This clone was counted only a few times. The J gene is TRBJ1-4, the V gene TRBV18; 8 positions agree with TRBD1. The CDR3 has 15 amino acids. The V gene end was trimmed by 3 bases and the J gene end by 5 bases; junction bases not matched to a gene: 5. Looked up from germline, CDR1 is KGHSH and CDR2 is LQKENI. The CDR3 coding sequence is TGTGCCAGCTCACCGATGACAGGGGTCAATGAAAAACTGTTTTTT. Encoded protein: CASSPMTGVNEKLFF.

The genes are TRBV7-2 and TRBJ2-1; 8 positions match TRBD2. Germline V CDR1 and CDR2: SGHTA, FQGNSA. The J segment lost 2 bases and the V segment lost 4 bases, leaving 13 bases of the junction unmatched. CDR3 length: 18 residues. The CDR3 DNA sequence: TGTGCCAGCAGCTCCCCGACTTTAGCGGGGCGCCCCTACAATGAGCAGTTCTTC. This encodes CASSSPTLAGRPYNEQFF.

This chain links TRBV6-5 with TRBJ2-6; no firm D call. Trimming removed 2 bases from V and 4 bases from J, with 9 bases in between. Germline values: CDR1 MNHEY, CDR2 SVGAGI. This CDR3 contains 15 residues. CDR3 sequence: CASSYGRRGANVLTF. DNA for the CDR3: TGTGCCAGCAGTTACGGTCGGCGGGGGGCCAACGTCCTGACTTTC.

The V and J genes are TRBV19 and TRBJ1-2, with 7 bases lining up with TRBD1. The ends lost 3 bases at V and 7 bases at J; junction bases unmatched: 11. CDR3 length equals 15 residues. CDR1 LNHDA and CDR2 SQIVND come from the germline V gene (reference sequence). CDR3 region: CASSILLDRSPGYTF. The CDR3 DNA follows: TGTGCCAGTAGTATCCTCCTGGACAGGAGCCCTGGCTACACCTTC.

V gene TRBV7-2 combines with J gene TRBJ1-3; unclear D gene. V dropped 4 bases and J dropped 4 bases, with 11 bases sitting between them. The CDR3 is made up of 14 amino acids. Germline CDR1 reads SGHTA; CDR2 reads FQGNSA. CDR3 amino acids: CASSSYGVGNTIYF. The CDR3 DNA reads TGTGCCAGCAGCTCCTACGGGGTCGGAAACACCATATATTTT.

J is TRBJ2-7 and V is TRBV5-4, with D uncertain. Germline V gene lookup returns CDR1 SGHNT and CDR2 YYREEE (reference sequence). Trimming cost V 4 bases and J 0 bases, with 5 bases left between them. This CDR3 region has 12 residues. DNA of the CDR3: TGTGCCAGCAGCGGCCCCTCCTACGAGCAGTACTTC. Translated, it gives CASSGPSYEQYF.

Here the CDR3 DNA reads TGCGCCAGCAGTGCTCAGGGGGGCTATGGCTACACCTTC. Its translation is CASSAQGGYGYTF. The chain is built from TRBV10-1 and TRBJ1-2; 7 nucleotides agree with TRBD1. The germline CDR1 and CDR2 sequences are WNHNN and SYGVQD (reference sequence). V trimming: 4 bases; J trimming: 4 bases; junction bases outside the gene matches: 3. This CDR3 is built from 13 residues.

CDR3 DNA: TGCAGCGTTGAAAGCGGGGGCTACACCTTC. Translation gives CSVESGGYTF. This chain connects TRBV29-1 to TRBJ1-2; no clear D. The CDR3 loop spans 10 amino acids. Germline V gene data show CDR1 as SQVTM and CDR2 as ANQGSEA. Trimming removed 2 bases at V and 8 bases at J, with 6 bases between. The full variable domain, in which reference TRBV29-1 and TRBJ1-2 provide the parts outside the CDR3, is SAVISQKPSRDICQRGTSLTIQCQVDSQVTMMFWYRQQPGQSLTLIATANQGSEATYESGFVIDKFPISRPNLTFSTLTVSNMSPEDSSIYLCSVESGGYTFGSGTRLTVV.

This clone has a handful of counts. V usage is TRBV28 and J usage is TRBJ1-1; 9 positions agree with TRBD1. The CDR3 has 16 amino acids. J was trimmed by 2 bases and V by 7 bases; bases with no gene match: 11. Germline V CDR1 and CDR2: MDHEN, SYDVKM. DNA for the CDR3: TGTGCCAGCAAAAAAAGGACAGGGGATTTTAACACTGAAGCTTTCTTT. It specifies CASKKRTGDFNTEAFF.

The chain couples TRBV24-1 to TRBJ2-3; 8 bases map to TRBD1. Trimming cost V 11 bases and J 6 bases; bases outside gene matches: 9. Germline assignment: CDR1 KGHDR and CDR2 SFDVKD. This CDR3 is built from 13 residues. The CDR3 nucleotides are TGTGCCATCGCCAGGGGGCCGAGGGATACGCAGTATTTT. Residues: CAIARGPRDTQYF.

The V call is TRBV15, the J call TRBJ1-1; D gene unclear. Trimming took 0 bases from V and 7 from J, leaving 15 bases between them. The CDR3 runs 15 residues. From germline, CDR1 is LNHNV and CDR2 YYDKDF (reference sequence). This CDR3 is CATSRDSSGGIEAFF. The CDR3 nucleotides are TGTGCCACCAGCAGAGATTCGAGTGGAGGGATTGAAGCTTTCTTT.

This chain uses TRBV5-1 with TRBJ2-7; the D gene is possibly TRBD1 (6 bases). The CDR3 runs to 14 residues. Per germline, CDR1 SGHRS and CDR2 YFSETQ. The ends were cut back, 4 bases at V and 4 bases at J, with 15 bases in the middle. Here the CDR3 DNA reads TGCGCCAGCAGCCCGCGGACAGCAACTTACGAGCAGTACTTC. Protein sequence: CASSPRTATYEQYF.

V usage is TRBV9 and J usage is TRBJ2-5; 7 nucleotides line up with TRBD2. CDR1 is SGDLS and CDR2 is YYNGEE in the germline V gene. The CDR3 has 16 amino acids. V lost 4 bases, J lost 0 bases, and 9 bases stayed unmatched. The CDR3, as DNA: TGTGCCAGCAGCCTAGCCGGGACTAAGTACCAAGAGACCCAGTACTTC. It is translated as CASSLAGTKYQETQYF.